Listed here are 19 T cell receptor beta chains from one sample, sequenced in a study of blood T cell repertoires in COVID-19. Method: immunoSEQ multiplex PCR; TCRdb's copy keeps in-frame clones and lacks some. The sample holds under 250,000 clones; about 91% are singletons and the top ten take 5% to 6.5%. Sequencing input: peripheral blood. These receptors all come from a young woman with COVID-19, enrolled during active disease.

The V and J genes are TRBV7-9 and TRBJ2-5, with 11 bases that match TRBD1. This CDR3 is built from 14 residues. The germline CDR1 and CDR2 sequences are SEHNR and FQNEAQ (reference sequence). V shed 5 bases and J 4 bases; nucleotides not matched to a gene: 3. This CDR3 is CASSVGQGAETQYF. The CDR3 bases are TGTGCCAGCAGCGTCGGACAGGGGGCAGAGACCCAGTACTTC.

This chain links TRBV7-2 with TRBJ2-7; 11 positions match TRBD2. Per the germline V gene, CDR1 is SGHTA and CDR2 is FQGNSA. J lost 2 bases, V lost 3 bases, and 6 bases had no gene match. This CDR3 region has 16 residues. The CDR3 DNA reads as TGTGCCAGCAGCTTGCGGCCTAGCGGGGGGCCCTACGAGCAGTACTTC. Protein product: CASSLRPSGGPYEQYF.

The CDR3 reads CASSQSLLRDRGFGGTEAFF. For the CDR3, the DNA is TGCGCCAGCAGCCAGTCATTATTAAGGGACAGGGGATTCGGGGGCACTGAAGCTTTCTTT. The gene calls are TRBV4-1 and TRBJ1-1; 10 positions agree with TRBD1. Germline CDR1 and CDR2: MGHRA and YSYEKL. The CDR3 has 20 amino acids. V dropped 3 bases and J dropped 4; count of bases not matched to a gene: 20.

The count of this clone is one. V is TRBV27 and J is TRBJ2-5; TRBD2 matches 13 bases. The germline V gene has CDR1 MNHEY and CDR2 SMNVEV (reference sequence). J was trimmed by 5 bases and V by 5 bases; bases with no gene match: 5. This CDR3 contains 15 residues. The CDR3 DNA reads as TGTGCCAGCAGTCGACTAGCGGGGGGTTTTGAGACCCAGTACTTC. It translates to CASSRLAGGFETQYF.

This chain links TRBV19 with TRBJ1-3; D unclear. This CDR3 is built from 13 residues. Per the germline V gene, CDR1 is LNHDA and CDR2 is SQIVND (reference sequence). V was clipped by 4 bases and J by 4 bases, with 8 bases between them. The CDR3 spells CASSTETGNTIYF. The DNA for the CDR3 is TGTGCCAGTAGTACCGAGACAGGAAACACCATATATTTT.

This sequence joins TRBV14 and TRBJ2-1, with TRBD1 as a possible D gene (6 bases). This CDR3 has 15 amino acids. Germline V gene lookup returns CDR1 SGHDN and CDR2 FVKESK. V was cut by 6 bases and J by 10 bases, with 22 bases left in between. The CDR3 region is CASSGLRGSPREQFF. The CDR3 DNA sequence: TGTGCCAGCAGTGGGCTCAGGGGAAGTCCCAGGGAGCAGTTCTTC. Full variable domain (rest looked up from reference TRBV14 and TRBJ2-1): EAGVTQFPSHSVIEKGQTVTLRCDPISGHDNLYWYRRVMGKEIKFLLHFVKESKQDESGMPNNRFLAERTGGTYSTLKVQPAELEDSGVYFCASSGLRGSPREQFFGPGTRLTVL.

The chain uses TRBV6-5 and TRBJ1-2; TRBD1 matches at 9 bases. The germline V gene has CDR1 MNHEY and CDR2 SVGAGI. CDR3 size: 15 residues. Unmatched junction bases numbered 14, after V lost 10 bases and J lost 5 bases. CDR3: CATGTGKRDSYGYTF. CDR3 in DNA: TGTGCCACCGGGACAGGGAAAAGGGACTCTTATGGCTACACCTTC.

The J gene is TRBJ2-5, the V gene TRBV19; the D gene is possibly TRBD2 (6 bases). The CDR3 has 14 residues. With 1 base removed from V and 5 bases from J, the gap between germline ends came to 11 bases. Germline lookup yields CDR1 LNHDA and CDR2 SQIVND (reference sequence). CDR3 in DNA: TGTGCCAGTAGTATAGGACTAGGAGGCGAGACCCAGTACTTC. Protein: CASSIGLGGETQYF. Together with reference TRBV19 and TRBJ2-5, the CDR3 gives the full variable domain: DGGITQSPKYLFRKEGQNVTLSCEQNLNHDAMYWYRQDPGQGLRLIYYSQIVNDFQKGDIAEGYSVSREKKESFPLTVTSAQKNPTAFYLCASSIGLGGETQYFGPGTRLLVL.

The V and J genes are TRBV23-1 and TRBJ2-3; D unclear. TRBV23-1 is treated as an ORF (open reading frame) with a function not yet certain. V was trimmed by 7 bases and J by 3 bases, leaving 14 bases between them. The length of the CDR3 is 14 residues. The CDR3 loop reads CASTVSIGTDTQYF. CDR3 DNA: TGCGCCAGCACAGTTAGCATTGGGACAGATACGCAGTATTTT.

Comments on this clone: Germline is not matched at one junction end, which may reflect a read error. The chain has TRBV9 and TRBJ2-5; D is unresolved. The CDR3 has 15 residues. The germline V gene has CDR1 SGDLS and CDR2 YYNGEE. The DNA of the CDR3 is TGTGCCAGCAGCGTAGTTAGTACCGGTCAAGAAACCCAGTACTTC. Its protein product is CASSVVSTGQETQYF.

CDR3 in amino acids: CASSSLGGIWDTIYF. The DNA for the CDR3 is TGTGCCAGCAGTTCCCTGGGGGGAATTTGGGACACCATATATTTT. This rearrangement joins TRBV28 to TRBJ1-3, with D maybe TRBD1 (5 bases). This CDR3 contains 15 residues. V shed 4 bases and J shed 8 bases, with 18 bases lying between them. Germline values: CDR1 MDHEN, CDR2 SYDVKM.

The chain uses TRBV19 and TRBJ2-1; TRBD2 matches at 7 bases. Germline loops: CDR1 LNHDA, CDR2 SQIVND (reference sequence). Trimming took 2 bases from V and 10 from J; bases not matched to a gene: 14. The length of the CDR3 is 16 residues. CDR3 sequence reads: CASSIWAGAAAREQFF. The CDR3 nucleotides are TGTGCCAGTAGTATATGGGCGGGAGCGGCGGCAAGGGAGCAGTTCTTC.

This chain uses TRBV27 with TRBJ1-6; weak D call: TRBD1 (6 bases). In germline, CDR1 is MNHEY, CDR2 SMNVEV (reference sequence). Trimming took off 3 bases at V and 1 base at J, with 13 bases between the two ends. The CDR3 runs 17 residues. The CDR3 DNA reads TGTGCCAGCAGTTTTGGGGGGGCGAGGTCCTATAATTCACCCCTCCACTTT. This translates into CASSFGGARSYNSPLHF.

The chain recombines TRBV15 with TRBJ2-7, with TRBD1 as a possible D gene (6 bases). This CDR3 has 15 amino acids. CDR1 is LNHNV, CDR2 YYDKDF, per germline (reference sequence). Trimming shortened V by 3 bases and J by 2 bases, and 14 bases separated the two germline ends. The CDR3 DNA follows: TGTGCCACCAGCAGGGGACACCCCACCCCCTACGAGCAGTACTTC. Amino acid sequence: CATSRGHPTPYEQYF.

The chain joins TRBV19 to TRBJ1-2; D is possibly TRBD1 (6 bases). CDR1 is LNHDA, CDR2 SQIVND, per germline (reference sequence). The CDR3 is made up of 19 amino acids. Trimming removed 4 bases at V and 4 bases at J, with 28 bases between. The CDR3 region is CASSRYGVRQGSNGYGYTF. CDR3 nucleotide sequence: TGTGCCAGTAGTAGATACGGGGTGCGGCAGGGGAGTAACGGCTATGGCTACACCTTC.

Comment on this clone: The junction and the germline gene differ at one end; a read error may be behind it. The chain uses TRBV6-5 and TRBJ2-3; D is perhaps TRBD2 (6 bases). The CDR3 is 15 amino acids. Germline CDR1 is MNHEY and CDR2 is SVGAGI. CDR3 amino acids: CASSNSGGSGDTQYF. Written as DNA, the CDR3 is TGTGCCAGCAGTAACTCCGGAGGGTCCGGAGATACGCAGTATTTT.

The chain joins TRBV2 to TRBJ2-3; D call uncertain. CDR3 size: 11 residues. Trimming took off 4 bases at V and 5 bases at J, with 4 bases between the two ends. Germline V CDR1 and CDR2: SNHLY, FYNNEI. The CDR3 region is CASSARDTQYF. CDR3 DNA: TGTGCCAGCAGTGCCCGAGATACGCAGTATTTT.

This rearrangement joins TRBV9 to TRBJ1-6; 10 bases are a match to TRBD1. Germline CDR1 and CDR2: SGDLS and YYNGEE. J was trimmed by 3 bases and V by 3 bases; bases with no gene match: 12. There are 19 residues in the CDR3. CDR3 nucleotide sequence: TGTGCCAGCAGCGCCCCTCGGTGGGACAGGGGAAGCTATAATTCACCCCTCCACTTT. Translated, it gives CASSAPRWDRGSYNSPLHF.

This rearrangement joins TRBV10-3 to TRBJ2-4; no clear D gene. From germline, CDR1 is ENHRY and CDR2 SYGVKD. The CDR3 is 14 amino acids. V lost 6 bases and J 4 bases, leaving 13 bases between the germline ends. The CDR3 sequence: CAIREPDGKNIQYF. The CDR3 coding sequence is TGTGCCATCAGGGAACCCGACGGGAAAAACATTCAGTACTTC.